This TCR beta chain emerged from a study of blood T cells in healthy people across ages. V shed 1 base, J shed 9 bases, and the junction held 7 bases outside the gene matches. The CDR3 has 15 residues. Germline loops: CDR1 LNHNV, CDR2 YYDKDF (reference sequence). Comments on this clonotype: Its antigen is as yet unknown.

Alongside a J-beta primer mix, a sample-barcoded 5' primer served in a second PCR lasting roughly 6 to 12 cycles. The authors tagged each cDNA molecule using a template-switch adaptor with 12 random nucleotides. Via MiXCR, TCRdb re-called the 5' RACE reads, giving one row per CDR3 protein. The data hold some 1,800,000 distinct CDR3 sequences, with 30% to 40% observed a single time. The study, taken as a whole, reports: Donor CMV status, an unknown factor, possibly confounded changes in expanded clonotypes. Diversity estimates drawn from one million T cells were deemed underestimates. TCR beta diversity per million T cells fell roughly linearly with age.

Sequencing was done on a sample of blood. The chain is built from TRBV15 and TRBJ2-1; 9 bases map to TRBD2. The TCR comes from a human donor in good health. In DNA form, the CDR3 reads TGTGCCACCAGCAGAGGTAGGGAGACTAGCGGTGAGCAGTTCTTC. The encoded protein is CATSRGRETSGEQFF.